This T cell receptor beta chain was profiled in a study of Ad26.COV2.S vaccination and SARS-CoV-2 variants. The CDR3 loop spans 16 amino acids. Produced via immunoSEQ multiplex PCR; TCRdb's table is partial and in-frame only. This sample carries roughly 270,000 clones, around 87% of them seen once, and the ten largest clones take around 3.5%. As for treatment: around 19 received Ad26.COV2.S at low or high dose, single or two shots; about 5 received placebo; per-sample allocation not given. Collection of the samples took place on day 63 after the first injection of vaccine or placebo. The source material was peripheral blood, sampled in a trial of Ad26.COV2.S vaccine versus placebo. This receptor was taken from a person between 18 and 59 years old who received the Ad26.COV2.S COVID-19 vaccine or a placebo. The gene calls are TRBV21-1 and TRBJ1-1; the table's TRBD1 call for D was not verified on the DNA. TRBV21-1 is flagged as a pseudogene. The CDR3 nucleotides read TGTGCCAGCAGCAAACCTCAGGGGGACAGGGTCACTGAAGCTTTCTTT. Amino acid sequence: CASSKPQGDRVTEAFF.